The clone carrying this T cell receptor beta chain was seen a handful of times. Amplification by 5'RACE using constant-segment primers produced TCR alpha and TCR beta cDNA libraries that carried sample barcodes and UMIs. TCRdb reprocessed the 5' RACE reads via MiXCR and lists one record per CDR3 protein. The sample carries about 430,000 distinct CDR3 sequences, approximately 25% recorded once. This entry belongs to a study of T-cell memory formation after mild COVID-19. The V segment lost 3 bases and the J segment 0 bases; nucleotides outside the gene matches: 5. CDR3 length equals 15 residues. The germline V gene encodes CDR1 LNHDA and CDR2 SQIVND (reference sequence).

Sequencing used PBMCs or a T cell subset sorted from them (not recorded which). The clonotype was recovered from an adult woman who had mild COVID-19 (a few samples of this study predate the infection). Cell type and time point are not known. The rearrangement uses TRBV19 and TRBJ2-7, with 7 bases lining up with TRBD2. Written as DNA, the CDR3 is TGTGCCAGTAGTATCTCGCGGGGGACCTCCTACGAGCAGTACTTC. As protein: CASSISRGTSYEQYF.